This TCR beta chain came from a study of siplizumab effects on memory and regulatory T cells. The CDR3 covers 14 residues. Trimming removed 0 bases at V and 7 bases at J, with 12 bases between. Germline values: CDR1 MNHEY, CDR2 SVGAGI. TCRdb's table, derived via immunoSEQ multiplex PCR, lists solely in-frame clones and lacks some. The sample includes around 100,000 clones, 94% of them seen just once. The V and J genes are TRBV6-5 and TRBJ1-1; TRBD1 is a possible D gene (6 bases). The source material was Tregs sorted from blood. The sequence was collected from a human donor in good health. CDR3 sequence: CASSYSMRGDEAFF. The CDR3, as DNA: TGTGCCAGCAGTTACTCGATGAGGGGGGATGAAGCTTTCTTT.